The present TCR beta chain was sequenced within a study of blood T cells in healthy people across ages. Whole-study results and caveats: Naive CD4+ cell counts and diversity both ran higher in long-lived than in aged donors. Age showed a roughly linear inverse relationship with TCR beta diversity per million T cells.

Points on this clonotype: Its target is not known.

A J-beta primer mix and a sample-barcoded 5' primer were used in a second PCR of about 6 to 12 cycles. TCRdb called the 5' RACE reads again in MiXCR, with one record for every CDR3 protein. The sample yields over 750,000 distinct CDR3 sequences, around 25% seen once. This sample was shared with a second study, whose subject was T cells of mothers and their children. That publication notes: Barcodes and 2-4 random nucleotides were added by M1S in the second PCR. The search for persistent microchimeric T cell clones detected none.

Sample: blood. This sequence was found in a boy aged 5 to 17 in good health.

CDR3 DNA sequence: TGTGCCAGCAGTTACCGGGACGGGGGCAGGTACGAGCAGTACTTC. It specifies CASSYRDGGRYEQYF. This chain links TRBV6-6 with TRBJ2-5; either TRBD1 or TRBD2 may supply D (6 bases each). The DNA end favors TRBJ2-7, so the J call may be wrong. The germline V gene has CDR1 MNHNY and CDR2 SVGAGI (reference sequence). This CDR3 is built from 15 residues.